This T cell receptor (beta chain) was identified in a study of cytomegalovirus exposure and HLA in healthy donors. Amplification used 60 Vbeta primers and 13 Jbeta primers. Sequencing was performed with immunoSEQ multiplex PCR; in TCRdb, only in-frame clones are kept and a portion is missing. The repertoire table contains about 79,000 clones. Remarks on this clone: Its matching antigen is unknown.

Study conclusions and caveats: Most subjects had HLA-A and HLA-B alleles reportedly predicted accurately by TCR beta sequences. Reports showed the classifier diagnosing cytomegalovirus status with high specificity and sensitivity. Sequencing likely caused a cluster of highly shared sequence variants.

The CDR3 loop spans 18 amino acids. V gave up 11 bases and J gave up 4 bases; unmatched junction bases: 19. CDR1 and CDR2 from the germline V gene are SGHDN and FVKESK. The sequence derives from a man aged 25-45 years in good health and CMV-seronegative. The specimen sequenced was PBMCs. The chain combines TRBV14 with TRBJ2-6; 8 bases map to TRBD1. The DNA of the CDR3 is TGTGCCCTCAGCCAAGTCTCAGGGGGCGTTTCGGGGGCCAACGTCCTGACTTTC. Protein product: CALSQVSGGVSGANVLTF.